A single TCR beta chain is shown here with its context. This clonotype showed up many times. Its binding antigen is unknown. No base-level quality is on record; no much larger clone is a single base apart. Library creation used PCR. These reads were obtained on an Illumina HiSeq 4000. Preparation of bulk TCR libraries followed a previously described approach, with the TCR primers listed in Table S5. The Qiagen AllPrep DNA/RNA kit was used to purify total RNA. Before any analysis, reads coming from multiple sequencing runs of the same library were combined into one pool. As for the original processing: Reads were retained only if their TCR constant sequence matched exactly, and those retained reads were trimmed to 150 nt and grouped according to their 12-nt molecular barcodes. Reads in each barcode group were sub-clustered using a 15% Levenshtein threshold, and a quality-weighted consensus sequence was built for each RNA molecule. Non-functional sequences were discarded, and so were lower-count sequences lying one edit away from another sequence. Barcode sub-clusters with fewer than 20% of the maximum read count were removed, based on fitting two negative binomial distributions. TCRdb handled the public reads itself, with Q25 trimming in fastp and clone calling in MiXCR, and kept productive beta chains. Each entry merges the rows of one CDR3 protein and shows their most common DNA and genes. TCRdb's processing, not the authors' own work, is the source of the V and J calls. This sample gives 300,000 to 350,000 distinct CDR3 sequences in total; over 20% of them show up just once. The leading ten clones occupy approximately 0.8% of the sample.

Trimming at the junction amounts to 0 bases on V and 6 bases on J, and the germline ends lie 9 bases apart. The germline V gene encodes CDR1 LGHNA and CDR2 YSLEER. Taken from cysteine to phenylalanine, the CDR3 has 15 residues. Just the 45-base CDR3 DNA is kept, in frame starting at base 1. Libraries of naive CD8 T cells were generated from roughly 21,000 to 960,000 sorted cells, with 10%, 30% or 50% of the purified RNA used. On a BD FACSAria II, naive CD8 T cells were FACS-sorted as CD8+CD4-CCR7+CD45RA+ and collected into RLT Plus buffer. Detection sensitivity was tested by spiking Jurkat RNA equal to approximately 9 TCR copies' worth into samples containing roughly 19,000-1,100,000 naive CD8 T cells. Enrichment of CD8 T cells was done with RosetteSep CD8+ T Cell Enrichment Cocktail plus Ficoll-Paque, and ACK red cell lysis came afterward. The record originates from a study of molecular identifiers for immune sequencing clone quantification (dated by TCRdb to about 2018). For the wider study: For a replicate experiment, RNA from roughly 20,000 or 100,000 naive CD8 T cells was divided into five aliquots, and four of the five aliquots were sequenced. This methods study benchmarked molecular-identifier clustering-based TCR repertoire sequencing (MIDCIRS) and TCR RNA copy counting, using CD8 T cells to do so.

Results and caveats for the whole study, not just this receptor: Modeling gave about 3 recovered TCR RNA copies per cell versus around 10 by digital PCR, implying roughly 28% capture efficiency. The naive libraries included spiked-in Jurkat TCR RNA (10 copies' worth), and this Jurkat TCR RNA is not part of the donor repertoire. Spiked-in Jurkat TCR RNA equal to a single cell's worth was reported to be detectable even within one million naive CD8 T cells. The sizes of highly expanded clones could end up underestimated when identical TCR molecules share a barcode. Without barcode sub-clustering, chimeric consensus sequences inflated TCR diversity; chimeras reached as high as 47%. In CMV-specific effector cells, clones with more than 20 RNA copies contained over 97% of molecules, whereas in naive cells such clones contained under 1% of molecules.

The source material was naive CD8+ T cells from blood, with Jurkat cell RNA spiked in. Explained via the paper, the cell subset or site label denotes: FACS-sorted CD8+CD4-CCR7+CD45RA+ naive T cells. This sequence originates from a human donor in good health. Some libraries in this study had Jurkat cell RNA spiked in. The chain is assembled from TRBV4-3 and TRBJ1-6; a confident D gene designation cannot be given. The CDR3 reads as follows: CASSQDAGINSPLHF. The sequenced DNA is TGCGCCAGCAGCCAAGATGCGGGGATTAATTCACCCCTCCACTTT.